The 32 T cell receptor beta chains listed next were all sequenced from one sample in a study of blood T cell repertoires in COVID-19. Sequencing was performed with immunoSEQ multiplex PCR; in TCRdb, only in-frame clones are kept and a portion is missing. Of approximately 210,000 clones listed, roughly 85% were seen once; the top ten hold around 3.3%. The sample was peripheral blood. Source of these receptors: a woman at least 80 years old with acute or convalescent COVID-19.

The V gene is TRBV19, the J gene TRBJ2-5; no definite D call. The germline CDR1 and CDR2 sequences are LNHDA and SQIVND (reference sequence). Between the trimmed V and J ends, which lost 5 bases and 1 base, there was a span of 8 bases. The CDR3 consists of 13 residues. CDR3 bases: TGTGCCAGTAGTCTGGGCCTCCAAGAGACCCAGTACTTC. It encodes CASSLGLQETQYF.

This rearrangement joins TRBV11-3 to TRBJ2-3; 7 bases are shared with TRBD1. Germline V gene sequence: CDR1 SGHNT, CDR2 YENEEA. J was trimmed by 1 base and V by 6 bases; bases with no gene match: 1. The CDR3 sequence is 13 residues long. The CDR3 nucleotides are TGTGCCAGCAGAACAGGGGGCACAGATACGCAGTATTTT. It specifies CASRTGGTDTQYF. The full variable domain, with the rest looked up from reference TRBV11-3 and TRBJ2-3, is EAGVVQSPRYKIIEKKQPVAFWCNPISGHNTLYWYLQNLGQGPELLIRYENEEAVDDSQLPKDRFSAERLKGVDSTLKIQPAELGDSAVYLCASRTGGTDTQYFGPGTRLTVL.

V usage is TRBV7-9 and J usage is TRBJ1-5, with D possibly being TRBD1 (5 bases). CDR3 size: 18 residues. Germline V gives CDR1 SEHNR, CDR2 FQNEAQ (reference sequence). Trimming removed 5 bases at V and 1 base at J, with 21 bases between. The CDR3 loop reads CASSPLDVRGSSNQPQHF. The CDR3 DNA is TGTGCCAGCAGCCCCCTAGATGTTAGGGGTTCGAGCAATCAGCCCCAGCATTTT.

The rearrangement uses TRBV7-9 and TRBJ2-7, with a possible D match to TRBD2 (6 bases). With 3 bases removed from V and 3 bases from J, the gap between germline ends came to 18 bases. The germline gives CDR1 SEHNR, CDR2 FQNEAQ (reference sequence). The CDR3 covers 16 residues. CDR3 in DNA: TGTGCCAGCAGCTTTGGAATAGCGGAGGTAAACTACGAGCAGTACTTC. As protein: CASSFGIAEVNYEQYF.

The gene calls are TRBV6-5 and TRBJ2-3; D call uncertain. Trimming left V 5 bases short and J 6 bases short, with 12 bases between. Germline V CDR1 and CDR2: MNHEY, SVGAGI. The length of the CDR3 is 13 residues. The CDR3 protein is CASSPWAGDTQYF. CDR3 nucleotide sequence: TGTGCCAGCAGTCCATGGGCCGGCGATACGCAGTATTTT.

About this clone: At one of its ends the junction is not consistent with the germline gene, which may arise from a read error. The rearrangement joins TRBV7-7 to TRBJ2-1; 11 positions agree with TRBD2. The germline V gene encodes CDR1 SSHAT and CDR2 FNYEAQ (reference sequence). CDR3 size: 17 residues. The CDR3 sequence is CASSLGPVLAGGGEQFF. DNA of the CDR3: TGTGCTAGCAGCTTAGGCCCCGTGCTAGCGGGGGGCGGTGAGCAGTTCTTC.

This clone has a handful of counts. The chain uses TRBV19 and TRBJ1-1, with TRBD1 identical over 8 bases. J was trimmed by 4 bases and V by 0 bases; bases with no gene match: 4. The CDR3 totals 15 residues. Germline V lookup: CDR1 LNHDA, CDR2 SQIVND (reference sequence). CDR3 residues: CASSIEDRVGTEAFF. The CDR3, as DNA: TGTGCCAGTAGTATAGAGGACAGGGTGGGCACTGAAGCTTTCTTT.

The genes are TRBV11-3 and TRBJ1-1; D is perhaps TRBD1 (5 bases). V lost 0 bases to trimming and J lost 0 bases, with 8 bases between them. The CDR3 has 15 residues. CDR1 SGHNT and CDR2 YENEEA come from the germline V gene. CDR3: CASSLDGHLNTEAFF. In DNA, the CDR3 is TGTGCCAGCAGCTTAGACGGACACCTGAACACTGAAGCTTTCTTT.

The rearrangement links TRBV27 to TRBJ1-2; D possibly corresponds to TRBD1 (5 bases). V dropped 5 bases and J dropped 6 bases, with 16 bases sitting between them. Germline loops: CDR1 MNHEY, CDR2 SMNVEV (reference sequence). This CDR3 region has 14 residues. Here the CDR3 reads CASSANQGGDGYTF. Written as DNA, the CDR3 is TGTGCCAGCAGTGCTAATCAGGGAGGGGATGGCTACACCTTC.

This clone was seen just once. This rearrangement joins TRBV6-5 to TRBJ1-1; 10 bases line up with TRBD1. V was clipped by 6 bases and J by 4 bases; unmatched bases: 8. CDR3 length: 15 amino acids. The germline V gene encodes CDR1 MNHEY and CDR2 SVGAGI. The DNA of the CDR3 is TGTGCCAGCAGCCTACCGGGACAGGGGCCCACTGAAGCTTTCTTT. Translated, it gives CASSLPGQGPTEAFF.

The chain links TRBV6-1 to TRBJ2-5; D uncertain. The V end lost 3 bases, the J end lost 2 bases, and 10 bases lay between the germline ends. Germline lookup yields CDR1 MNHNS and CDR2 SASEGT. The CDR3 length is 14 residues. This CDR3 is CASSEVTPQETQYF. CDR3 DNA: TGTGCCAGCAGTGAGGTAACACCACAAGAGACCCAGTACTTC.

In this sample, this clone turned up a few times. The V gene is TRBV6-5, the J gene TRBJ1-6; D uncertain. The CDR3 has 14 residues. CDR1 and CDR2 from the germline V gene are MNHEY and SVGAGI. V lost 4 bases and J 7 bases, leaving 11 bases between the germline ends. This CDR3 reads CASSFGLANSPLHF. CDR3 bases: TGTGCCAGCAGTTTCGGACTGGCCAATTCACCCCTCCACTTT.

The chain employs TRBV7-2 and TRBJ2-5; D uncertain. The CDR3 is 16 residues long. Trimming shortened V by 1 base and J by 1 base, and 13 bases separated the two germline ends. Germline-derived CDR1 and CDR2 are SGHTA and FQGNSA. CDR3 coding DNA: TGTGCCAGCAGCTTAGAGGTGACACCTACCCAAGAGACCCAGTACTTC. Protein: CASSLEVTPTQETQYF.

The chain is built from TRBV11-2 and TRBJ1-1; D remains unclear. V lost 5 bases, J lost 0 bases, and 10 bases lay in between. From germline, CDR1 is SGHAT and CDR2 FQNNGV. The CDR3 consists of 14 residues. The CDR3: CASSPGLMNTEAFF. In DNA, the CDR3 is TGTGCCAGCAGCCCCGGACTTATGAACACTGAAGCTTTCTTT.

V gene TRBV5-4 combines with J gene TRBJ1-4, with D perhaps TRBD1 (6 bases). The CDR3 spans 13 residues. The V and J ends lost 4 bases and 8 bases respectively, with 12 bases between them. Germline values: CDR1 SGHNT, CDR2 YYREEE (reference sequence). The CDR3 loop is CASSIQGSEKLFF. DNA of the CDR3: TGTGCCAGCAGCATTCAGGGGAGCGAAAAACTGTTTTTT.

The J gene is TRBJ1-1, the V gene TRBV20-1; possible D gene TRBD1, 5 bases. Germline CDR1 reads DFQATT; CDR2 reads SNEGSKA (reference sequence). Between the trimmed V and J ends, which lost 3 bases and 1 base, there was a span of 15 bases. The CDR3 length is 15 residues. The CDR3 DNA sequence: TGCAGTGCTAGTGGCGCCCGGGGGTGGAACACTGAAGCTTTCTTT. Translated, it gives CSASGARGWNTEAFF.

This rearrangement joins TRBV7-7 to TRBJ2-5, with TRBD1 identical over 7 bases. Per the germline V gene, CDR1 is SSHAT and CDR2 is FNYEAQ (reference sequence). CDR3 length: 18 amino acids. The trim removed 5 bases at V and 1 base at J, leaving 16 bases unmatched. CDR3 region: CASSPDRVAPAGQETQYF. DNA for the CDR3: TGTGCCAGCAGCCCTGACAGGGTAGCACCCGCAGGCCAAGAGACCCAGTACTTC.

The genes are TRBV7-9 and TRBJ2-3; perhaps TRBD1 as D (5 bases). This CDR3 spans 16 amino acids. The V end lost 2 bases, the J end lost 3 bases, and 15 bases lay between the germline ends. Germline V lookup: CDR1 SEHNR, CDR2 FQNEAQ (reference sequence). The CDR3 nucleotides read TGTGCCAGCAGCTTACTATCGGCAGGGTGGACAGATACGCAGTATTTT. Translating gives CASSLLSAGWTDTQYF.

The rearrangement links TRBV29-1 to TRBJ1-5; D is ambiguous. The CDR3 has 13 residues. CDR1 is SQVTM and CDR2 is ANQGSEA in the germline V gene. The V gene lost 4 bases and the J gene lost 7 bases, with 14 bases spanning the gap. The CDR3 protein is CSVGSGSDQPQHF. DNA of the CDR3: TGCAGCGTTGGGTCAGGTAGTGACCAGCCCCAGCATTTT.

This chain joins TRBV19 and TRBJ1-4, with 7 bases matching TRBD1. The V gene end was trimmed by 6 bases and the J gene end by 0 bases; junction bases not matched to a gene: 7. CDR3 length: 16 residues. Looked up from germline, CDR1 is LNHDA and CDR2 is SQIVND (reference sequence). CDR3: CASRRGGVTTNEKLFF. As DNA, the CDR3 is TGTGCCAGTAGGAGAGGGGGCGTTACAACTAATGAAAAACTGTTTTTT.

The V and J genes are TRBV2 and TRBJ2-5, with TRBD1 matching over 9 bases. The CDR3 sequence is 15 residues long. The J segment lost 3 bases and the V segment lost 3 bases, leaving 5 bases of the junction unmatched. The germline CDR1 and CDR2 sequences are SNHLY and FYNNEI. The CDR3 DNA sequence: TGTGCCAGCAGTGAGAGCCGGACAGGGGAAGAGACCCAGTACTTC. Protein: CASSESRTGEETQYF.

The J gene is TRBJ1-1, the V gene TRBV7-3; no reliable D call. The CDR3 length is 13 residues. V lost 4 bases to trimming and J lost 1 base, with 7 bases between them. Germline V gene data show CDR1 as SGHTA and CDR2 as FQGTGA. In DNA form, the CDR3 reads TGTGCCAGCAGCTCGAGGGAGAACACTGAAGCTTTCTTT. Translating it yields CASSSRENTEAFF.

This chain's CDR3 is CATSSTTAYEQYF. CDR3 nucleotides: TGTGCCACCAGCAGTACGACAGCCTACGAGCAGTACTTC. J is TRBJ2-7 and V is TRBV15; the D gene is possibly TRBD1 (5 bases). The CDR3 sequence is 13 residues long. CDR1 and CDR2 from the germline V gene are LNHNV and YYDKDF (reference sequence). Trimming took 3 bases from V and 2 from J, leaving 8 bases between them. Filled out from reference TRBV15 and TRBJ2-7, the complete variable domain reads DAMVIQNPRYQVTQFGKPVTLSCSQTLNHNVMYWYQQKSSQAPKLLFHYYDKDFNNEADTPDNFQSRRPNTSFCFLDIRSPGLGDTAMYLCATSSTTAYEQYFGPGTRLTVT.

This chain links TRBV9 with TRBJ2-3, with TRBD2 as a possible D gene (5 bases). Looked up from germline, CDR1 is SGDLS and CDR2 is YYNGEE. CDR3 length equals 17 residues. V shed 0 bases and J shed 2 bases, with 16 bases lying between them. As DNA, the CDR3 is TGTGCCAGCAGCGTAGTCGGAGCGGATACTTACACAGATACGCAGTATTTT. Its protein is CASSVVGADTYTDTQYF.

This chain links TRBV18 with TRBJ1-4, with 7 positions matching TRBD1. Looked up from germline, CDR1 is KGHSH and CDR2 is LQKENI. The CDR3 length is 18 residues. V was pared by 4 bases and J by 4 bases, with 15 bases of the junction left unmatched. This chain's CDR3 is CASSLHLQQGQINEKLFF. The CDR3 coding sequence is TGTGCCAGCTCACTGCACCTACAACAGGGACAGATTAATGAAAAACTGTTTTTT.

The chain combines TRBV11-2 with TRBJ2-1; TRBD2 agrees at 10 bases. CDR1 SGHAT and CDR2 FQNNGV come from the germline V gene. The length of the CDR3 is 14 residues. V shed 7 bases and J 7 bases; nucleotides not matched to a gene: 7. The CDR3 nucleotides are TGTGCCAGCATTACGGGGGGACTAGCGAATGAGCAGTTCTTC. Its protein is CASITGGLANEQFF.

The chain links TRBV7-9 to TRBJ2-2; maybe TRBD1 (5 bases). This CDR3 has 16 amino acids. V lost 2 bases, J lost 1 base, and 11 bases lay in between. The germline gives CDR1 SEHNR, CDR2 FQNEAQ (reference sequence). This CDR3 reads CASSLRQGRNTGELFF. DNA of the CDR3: TGTGCCAGCAGCTTAAGGCAGGGCAGGAACACCGGGGAGCTGTTTTTT.

This chain links TRBV18 with TRBJ2-7; 11 positions match TRBD2. There are 14 residues in the CDR3. Germline lookup yields CDR1 KGHSH and CDR2 LQKENI. J was trimmed by 2 bases and V by 6 bases; bases with no gene match: 3. Here the CDR3 DNA reads TGTGCCAGCTCGCCTAGCGGGGGGACCTACGAGCAGTACTTC. The encoded protein is CASSPSGGTYEQYF.

This clone has more than one count but fewer than ten. The J gene is TRBJ2-5, the V gene TRBV11-3; TRBD1 is a possible D gene (6 bases). V was clipped by 3 bases and J by 6 bases, with 17 bases between them. This CDR3 comprises 15 residues. Per the germline V gene, CDR1 is SGHNT and CDR2 is YENEEA. CDR3 in DNA: TGTGCCAGCAGCTTGGTGATCATGGGGGCGCAGACCCAGTACTTC. Amino acid sequence: CASSLVIMGAQTQYF.

V is TRBV18 and J is TRBJ1-1, with 8 nucleotides matching TRBD1. Germline CDR1 KGHSH, CDR2 LQKENI. V trimming: 3 bases; J trimming: 1 base; junction bases outside the gene matches: 4. The CDR3 sequence is 15 residues long. The CDR3 sequence is CASSPLTGENTEAFF. Here the CDR3 DNA reads TGTGCCAGCTCACCCTTGACAGGGGAGAACACTGAAGCTTTCTTT.

This clone was detected once. This rearrangement joins TRBV18 to TRBJ1-2; D uncertain. In germline, CDR1 is KGHSH, CDR2 LQKENI. CDR3 length equals 15 residues. V lost 3 bases and J lost 4, with 15 bases in between. In DNA, the CDR3 is TGTGCCAGCTCACCTTTCGAGGCTTCCTTCTATGGCTACACCTTC. Translation gives CASSPFEASFYGYTF.

This rearrangement joins TRBV7-2 to TRBJ2-3; D is unclear. This CDR3 comprises 14 residues. CDR1 and CDR2 from the germline V gene are SGHTA and FQGNSA. V lost 3 bases, J lost 0 bases, and 7 bases lay in between. The CDR3 reads CASSLAASTDTQYF. The CDR3 nucleotides read TGTGCCAGCAGCTTGGCGGCTAGCACAGATACGCAGTATTTT.